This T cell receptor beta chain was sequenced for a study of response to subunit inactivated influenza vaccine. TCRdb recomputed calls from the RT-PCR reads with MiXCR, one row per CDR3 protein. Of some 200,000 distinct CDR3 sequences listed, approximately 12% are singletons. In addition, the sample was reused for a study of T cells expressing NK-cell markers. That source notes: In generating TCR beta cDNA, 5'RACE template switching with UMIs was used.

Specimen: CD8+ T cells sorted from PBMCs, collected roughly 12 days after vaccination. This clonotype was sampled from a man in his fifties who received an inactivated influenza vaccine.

CDR3 amino acids: CASSLWGTGLGLFF. The CDR3 DNA reads as TGTGCCAGCAGTTTATGGGGGACGGGCTTAGGACTGTTTTTT. V is TRBV28 and J is TRBJ1-4; D possibly corresponds to TRBD1 (5 bases). CDR1 MDHEN and CDR2 SYDVKM come from the germline V gene. V gave up 0 bases and J gave up 13 bases, with 15 bases separating them. This CDR3 comprises 14 residues.